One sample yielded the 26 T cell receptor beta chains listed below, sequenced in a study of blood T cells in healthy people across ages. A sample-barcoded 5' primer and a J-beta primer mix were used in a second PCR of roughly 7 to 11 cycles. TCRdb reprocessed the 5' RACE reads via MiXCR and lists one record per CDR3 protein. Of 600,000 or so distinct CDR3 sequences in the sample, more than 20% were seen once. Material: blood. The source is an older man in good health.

CDR3 residues: CASSFLGHYEQYF. The CDR3 DNA follows: TGTGCCAGCAGTTTTCTGGGCCACTACGAGCAGTACTTC. The V gene is TRBV28, the J gene TRBJ2-7, with D unresolved. Deletions cut 3 bases from V and 3 bases from J, with 9 bases between. The CDR3 has 13 amino acids. Germline V gene sequence: CDR1 MDHEN, CDR2 SYDVKM.

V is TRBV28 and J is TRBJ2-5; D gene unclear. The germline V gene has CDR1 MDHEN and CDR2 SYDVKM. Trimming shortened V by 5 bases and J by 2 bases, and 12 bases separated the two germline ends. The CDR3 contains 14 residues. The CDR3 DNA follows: TGTGCCAGCAGTCTAACGGCAGTTCAAGAGACCCAGTACTTC. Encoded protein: CASSLTAVQETQYF.

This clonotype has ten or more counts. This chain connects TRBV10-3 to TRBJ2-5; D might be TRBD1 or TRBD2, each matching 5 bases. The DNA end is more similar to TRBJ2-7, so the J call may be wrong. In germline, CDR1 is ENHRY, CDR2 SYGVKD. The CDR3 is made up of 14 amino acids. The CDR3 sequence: CAVNTGASSYEQYF. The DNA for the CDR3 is TGTGCCGTCAATACCGGGGCCTCCTCCTACGAGCAGTACTTC.

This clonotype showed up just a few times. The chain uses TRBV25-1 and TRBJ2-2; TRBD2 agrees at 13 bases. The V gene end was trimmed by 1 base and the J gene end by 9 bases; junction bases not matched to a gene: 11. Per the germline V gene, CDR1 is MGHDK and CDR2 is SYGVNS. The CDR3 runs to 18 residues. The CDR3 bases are TGTGCCAGCAGTGAATGGGCAGGACTAGCGGGAGAGGGAAGGGAGCTGTTTTTT. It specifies CASSEWAGLAGEGRELFF.

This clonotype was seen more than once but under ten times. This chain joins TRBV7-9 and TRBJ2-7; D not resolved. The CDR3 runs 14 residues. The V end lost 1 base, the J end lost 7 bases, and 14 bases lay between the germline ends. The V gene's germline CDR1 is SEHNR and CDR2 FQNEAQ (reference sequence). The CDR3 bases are TGTGCCAGCAGCTTAGATGGAAACCTGGGTGAGCAGTACTTC. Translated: CASSLDGNLGEQYF.

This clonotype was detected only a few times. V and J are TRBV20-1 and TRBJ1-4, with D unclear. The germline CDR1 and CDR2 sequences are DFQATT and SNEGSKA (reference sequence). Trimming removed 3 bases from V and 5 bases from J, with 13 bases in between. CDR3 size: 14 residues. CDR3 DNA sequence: TGCAGTGCTAGTCGGGAAACCGTGAATGAAAAACTGTTTTTT. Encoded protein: CSASRETVNEKLFF.

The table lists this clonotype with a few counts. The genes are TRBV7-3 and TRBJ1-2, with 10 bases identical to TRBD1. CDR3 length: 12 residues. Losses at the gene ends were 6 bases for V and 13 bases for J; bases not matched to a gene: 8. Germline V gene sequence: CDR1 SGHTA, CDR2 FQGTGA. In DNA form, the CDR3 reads TGTGCCAGCAGTCCGGGACAGGGGACGGCCACCTTC. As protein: CASSPGQGTATF.

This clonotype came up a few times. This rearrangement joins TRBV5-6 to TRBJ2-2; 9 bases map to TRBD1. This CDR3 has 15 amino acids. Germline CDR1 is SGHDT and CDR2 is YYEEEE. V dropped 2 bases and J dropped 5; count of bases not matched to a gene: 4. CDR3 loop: CASSFYRGRTGELFF. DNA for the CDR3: TGTGCCAGCAGCTTTTACAGGGGGCGGACCGGGGAGCTGTTTTTT.

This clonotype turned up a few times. CDR3 sequence reads: CASSQGPQRQTNEKLFF. As DNA, the CDR3 is TGCGCCAGCAGCCAAGGCCCGCAGAGGCAAACTAATGAAAAACTGTTTTTT. This rearrangement joins TRBV4-1 to TRBJ1-4; no clear D gene. Between the trimmed V and J ends, which lost 1 base and 1 base, there was a span of 13 bases. The CDR3 covers 17 residues. CDR1 is MGHRA and CDR2 is YSYEKL in the germline V gene.

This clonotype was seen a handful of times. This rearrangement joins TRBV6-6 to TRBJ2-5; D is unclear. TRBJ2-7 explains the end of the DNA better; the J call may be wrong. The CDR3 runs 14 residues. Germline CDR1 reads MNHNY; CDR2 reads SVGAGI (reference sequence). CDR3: CASSRDGIPYEQYF. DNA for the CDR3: TGTGCCAGCAGCCGTGATGGAATCCCATACGAGCAGTACTTC.

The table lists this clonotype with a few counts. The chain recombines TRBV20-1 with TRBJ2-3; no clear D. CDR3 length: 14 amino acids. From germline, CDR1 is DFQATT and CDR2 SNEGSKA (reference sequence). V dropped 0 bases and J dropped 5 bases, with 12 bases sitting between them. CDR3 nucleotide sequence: TGCAGTGCTAGAGACATCGGGCCACGAGATACGCAGTATTTT. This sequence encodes CSARDIGPRDTQYF.

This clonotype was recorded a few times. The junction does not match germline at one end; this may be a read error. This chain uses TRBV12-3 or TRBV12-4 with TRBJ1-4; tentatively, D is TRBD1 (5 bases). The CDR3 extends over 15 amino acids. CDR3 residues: CACSLDGGVVEKLFF. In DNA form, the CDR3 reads TGTGCCTGCAGTTTGGATGGAGGGGTCGTTGAAAAACTGTTTTTT.

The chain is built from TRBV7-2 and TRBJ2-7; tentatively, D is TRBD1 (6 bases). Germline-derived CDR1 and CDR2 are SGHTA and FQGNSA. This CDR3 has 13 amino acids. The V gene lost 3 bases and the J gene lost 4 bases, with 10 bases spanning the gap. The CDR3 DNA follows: TGTGCCAGCAGCTTTGGGACAATATACGAGCAGTACTTC. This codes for CASSFGTIYEQYF. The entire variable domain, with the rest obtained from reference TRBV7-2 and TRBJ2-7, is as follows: GAGVSQSPSNKVTEKGKDVELRCDPISGHTALYWYRQSLGQGLEFLIYFQGNSAPDKSGLPSDRFSAERTGGSVSTLTIQRTQQEDSAVYLCASSFGTIYEQYFGPGTRLTVT.

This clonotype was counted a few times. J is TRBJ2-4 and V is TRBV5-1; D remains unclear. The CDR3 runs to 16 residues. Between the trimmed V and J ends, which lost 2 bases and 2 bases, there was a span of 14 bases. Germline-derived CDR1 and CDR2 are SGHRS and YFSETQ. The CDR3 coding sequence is TGCGCCAGCAGCTTCGGAGTGGGTACAACCAAAAACATTCAGTACTTC. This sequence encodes CASSFGVGTTKNIQYF.

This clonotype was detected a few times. The CDR3 nucleotides read TGCAGCGTTGAGGGACAGGCGTCTAGCACAGATACGCAGTATTTT. Its protein product is CSVEGQASSTDTQYF. The J gene is TRBJ2-3, the V gene TRBV29-1, with 8 bases that match TRBD1. V lost 3 bases to trimming and J lost 0 bases; unmatched junction nucleotides: 5. The CDR3 is made up of 15 amino acids. Germline V gene lookup returns CDR1 SQVTM and CDR2 ANQGSEA.

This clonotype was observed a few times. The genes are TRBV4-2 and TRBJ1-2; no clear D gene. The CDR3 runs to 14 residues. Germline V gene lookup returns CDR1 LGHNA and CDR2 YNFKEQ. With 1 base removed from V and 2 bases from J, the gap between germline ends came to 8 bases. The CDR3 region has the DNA TGTGCCAGCAGCCAAGTATCGGGGAACTATGGCTACACCTTC. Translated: CASSQVSGNYGYTF.

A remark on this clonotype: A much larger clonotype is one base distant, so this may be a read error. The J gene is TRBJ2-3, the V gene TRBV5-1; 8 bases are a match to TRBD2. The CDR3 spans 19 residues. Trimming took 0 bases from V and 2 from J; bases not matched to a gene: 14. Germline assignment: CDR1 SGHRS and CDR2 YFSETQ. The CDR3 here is CASSLGTGISGTLTDTQYF. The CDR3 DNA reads TGCGCCAGCAGCTTGGGGACCGGGATTAGCGGGACCCTCACAGATACGCAGTATTTT.

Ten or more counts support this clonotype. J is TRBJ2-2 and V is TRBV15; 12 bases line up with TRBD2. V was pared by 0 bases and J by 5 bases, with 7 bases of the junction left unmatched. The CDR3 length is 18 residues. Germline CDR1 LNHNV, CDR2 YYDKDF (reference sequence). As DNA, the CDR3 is TGTGCCACCAGCAGAGATGAGACTAGCGGGAGTTGGACCGGGGAGCTGTTTTTT. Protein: CATSRDETSGSWTGELFF. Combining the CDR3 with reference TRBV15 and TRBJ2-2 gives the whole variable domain DAMVIQNPRYQVTQFGKPVTLSCSQTLNHNVMYWYQQKSSQAPKLLFHYYDKDFNNEADTPDNFQSRRPNTSFCFLDIRSPGLGDTAMYLCATSRDETSGSWTGELFFGEGSRLTVL.

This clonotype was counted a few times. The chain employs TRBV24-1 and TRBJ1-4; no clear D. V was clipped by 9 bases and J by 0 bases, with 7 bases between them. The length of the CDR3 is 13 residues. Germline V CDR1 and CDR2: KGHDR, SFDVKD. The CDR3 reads CATAEATNEKLFF. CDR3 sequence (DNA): TGTGCCACCGCAGAAGCAACTAATGAAAAACTGTTTTTT.

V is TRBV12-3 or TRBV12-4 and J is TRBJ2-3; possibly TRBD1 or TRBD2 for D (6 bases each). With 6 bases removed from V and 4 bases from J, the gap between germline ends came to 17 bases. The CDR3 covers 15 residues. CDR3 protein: CASSRLRGGPDTQYF. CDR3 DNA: TGTGCCAGCAGCCGTCTGAGAGGGGGGCCAGATACGCAGTATTTT.

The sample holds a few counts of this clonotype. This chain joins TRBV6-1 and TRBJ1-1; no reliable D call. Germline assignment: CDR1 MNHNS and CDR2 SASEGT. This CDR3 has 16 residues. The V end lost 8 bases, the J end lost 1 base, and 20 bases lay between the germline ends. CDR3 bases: TGTGCCAGCTCCCGGGTAAGAATTTCGACGAACACTGAAGCTTTCTTT. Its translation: CASSRVRISTNTEAFF.

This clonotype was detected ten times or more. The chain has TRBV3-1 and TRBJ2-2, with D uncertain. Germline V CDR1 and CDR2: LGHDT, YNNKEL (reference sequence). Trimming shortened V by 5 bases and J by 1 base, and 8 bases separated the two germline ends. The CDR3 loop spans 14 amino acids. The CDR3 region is CASSNAGNTGELFF. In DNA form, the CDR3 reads TGTGCCAGCAGCAATGCAGGGAACACCGGGGAGCTGTTTTTT.

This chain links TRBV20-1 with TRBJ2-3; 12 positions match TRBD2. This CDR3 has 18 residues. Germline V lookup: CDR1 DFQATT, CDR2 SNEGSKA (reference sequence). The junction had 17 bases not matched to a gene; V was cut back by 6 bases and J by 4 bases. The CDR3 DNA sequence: TGCAGTGCCCCTAGGGCTAGCGGGAGGGCAGGGAGCGCAGATACGCAGTATTTT. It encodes CSAPRASGRAGSADTQYF.

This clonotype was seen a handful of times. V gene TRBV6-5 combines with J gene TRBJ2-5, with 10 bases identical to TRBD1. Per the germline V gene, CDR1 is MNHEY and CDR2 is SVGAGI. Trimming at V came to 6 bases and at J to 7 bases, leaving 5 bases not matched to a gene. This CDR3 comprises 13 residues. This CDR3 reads CASSTGQGVTQYF. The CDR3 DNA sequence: TGTGCCAGCAGCACTGGACAGGGGGTGACCCAGTACTTC.

Written as DNA, the CDR3 is TGTGCCAGCAATTGGGCGGGAGGGCCCAGGGAGACCCAGTACTTC. Residues: CASNWAGGPRETQYF. The chain has TRBV27 and TRBJ2-1, with 9 bases aligning to TRBD2. The tail of the sequence fits TRBJ2-5 better, so the J call may be wrong. This CDR3 is built from 15 residues. Germline CDR1 MNHEY, CDR2 SMNVEV (reference sequence).

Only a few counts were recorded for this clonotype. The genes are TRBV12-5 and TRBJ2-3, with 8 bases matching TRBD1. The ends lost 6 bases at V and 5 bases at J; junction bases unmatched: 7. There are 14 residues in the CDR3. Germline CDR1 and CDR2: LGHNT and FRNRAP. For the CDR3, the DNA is TGTGCTAGTGGCCAGGGGGCGCAGGGAGATACGCAGTATTTT. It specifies CASGQGAQGDTQYF.